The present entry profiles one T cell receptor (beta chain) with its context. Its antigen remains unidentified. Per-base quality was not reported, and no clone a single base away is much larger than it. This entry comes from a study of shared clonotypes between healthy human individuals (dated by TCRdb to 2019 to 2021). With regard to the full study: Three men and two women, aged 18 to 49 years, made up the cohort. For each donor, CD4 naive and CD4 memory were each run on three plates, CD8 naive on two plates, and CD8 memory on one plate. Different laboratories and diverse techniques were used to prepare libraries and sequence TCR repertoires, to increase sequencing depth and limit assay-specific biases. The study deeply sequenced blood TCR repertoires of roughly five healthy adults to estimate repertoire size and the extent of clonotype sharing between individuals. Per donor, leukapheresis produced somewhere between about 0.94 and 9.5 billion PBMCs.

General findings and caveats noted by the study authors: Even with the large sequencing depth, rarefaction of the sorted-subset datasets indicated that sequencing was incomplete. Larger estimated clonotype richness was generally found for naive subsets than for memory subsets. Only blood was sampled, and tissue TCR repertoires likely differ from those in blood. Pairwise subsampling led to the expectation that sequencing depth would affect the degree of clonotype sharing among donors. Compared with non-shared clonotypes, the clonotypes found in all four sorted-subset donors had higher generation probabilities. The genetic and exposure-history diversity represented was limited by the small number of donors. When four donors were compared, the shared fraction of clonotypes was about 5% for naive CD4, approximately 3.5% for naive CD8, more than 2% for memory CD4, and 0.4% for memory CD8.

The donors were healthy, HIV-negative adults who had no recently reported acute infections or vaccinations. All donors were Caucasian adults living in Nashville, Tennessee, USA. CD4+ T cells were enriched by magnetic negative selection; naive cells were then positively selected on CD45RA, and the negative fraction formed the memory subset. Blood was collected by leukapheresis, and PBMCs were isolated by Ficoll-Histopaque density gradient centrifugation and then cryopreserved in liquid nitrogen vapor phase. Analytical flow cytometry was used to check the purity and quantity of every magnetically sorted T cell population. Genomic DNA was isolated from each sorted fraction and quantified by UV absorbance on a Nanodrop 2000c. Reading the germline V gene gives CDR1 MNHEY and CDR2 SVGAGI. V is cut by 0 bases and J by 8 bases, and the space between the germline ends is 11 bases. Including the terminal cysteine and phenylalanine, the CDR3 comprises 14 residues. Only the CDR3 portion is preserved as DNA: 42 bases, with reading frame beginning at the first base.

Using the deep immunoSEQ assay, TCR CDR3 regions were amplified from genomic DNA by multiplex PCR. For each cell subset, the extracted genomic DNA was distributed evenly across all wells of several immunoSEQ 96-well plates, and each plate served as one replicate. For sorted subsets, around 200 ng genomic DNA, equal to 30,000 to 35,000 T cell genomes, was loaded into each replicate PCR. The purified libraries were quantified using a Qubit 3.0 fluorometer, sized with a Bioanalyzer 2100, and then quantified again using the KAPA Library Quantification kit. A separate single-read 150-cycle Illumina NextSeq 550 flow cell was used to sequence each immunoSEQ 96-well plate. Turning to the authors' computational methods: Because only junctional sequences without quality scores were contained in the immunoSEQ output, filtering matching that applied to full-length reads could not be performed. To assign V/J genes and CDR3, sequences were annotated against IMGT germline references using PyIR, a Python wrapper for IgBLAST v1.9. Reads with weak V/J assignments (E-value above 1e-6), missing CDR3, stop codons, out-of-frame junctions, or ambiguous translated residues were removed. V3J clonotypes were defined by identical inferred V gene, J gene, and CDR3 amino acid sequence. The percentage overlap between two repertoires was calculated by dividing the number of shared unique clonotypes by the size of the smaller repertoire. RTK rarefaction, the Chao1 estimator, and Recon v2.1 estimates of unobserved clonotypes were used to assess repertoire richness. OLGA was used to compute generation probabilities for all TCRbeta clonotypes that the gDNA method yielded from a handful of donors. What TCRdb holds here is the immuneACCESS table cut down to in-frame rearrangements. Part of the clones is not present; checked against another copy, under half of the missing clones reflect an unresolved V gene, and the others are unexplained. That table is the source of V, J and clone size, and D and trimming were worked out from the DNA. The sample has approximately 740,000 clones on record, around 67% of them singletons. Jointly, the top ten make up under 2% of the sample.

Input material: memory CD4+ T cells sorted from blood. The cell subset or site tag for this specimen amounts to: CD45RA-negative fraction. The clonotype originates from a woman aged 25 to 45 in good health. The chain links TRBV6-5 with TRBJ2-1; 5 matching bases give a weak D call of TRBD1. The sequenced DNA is TGTGCCAGCAGTTACTCGCTCAGGGAACATGAGCAGTTCTTC. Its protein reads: CASSYSLREHEQFF.